This TCR beta chain was observed in a study of cytomegalovirus exposure and HLA in healthy donors. Findings and limits, study-wide: It is likely that the observed cluster of highly shared sequence variants was a sequencing artifact.

Germline V gene sequence: CDR1 SGHDT, CDR2 YYEEEE. Losses at the gene ends were 5 bases for V and 6 bases for J; bases not matched to a gene: 4. The CDR3 is 14 amino acids. The PCR made use of 60 Vbeta and 13 Jbeta primers. Clones were sequenced by immunoSEQ multiplex PCR, and TCRdb holds only the in-frame ones, with some missing. The sample consists of some 130,000 clones, 65% to 85% of them appearing once. Note on this clone: The antigen remains unidentified.

Sequencing input: PBMCs. This sequence originates from a male donor in good health and CMV-seronegative. V usage is TRBV5-6 and J usage is TRBJ2-2, with 10 nucleotides matching TRBD1. The CDR3 spells CASRTTGGSGELFF. CDR3 DNA sequence: TGTGCCAGCAGGACGACAGGGGGCTCCGGGGAGCTGTTTTTT.